The clone carrying this TCR beta chain appeared a few times. Its target is not known. These data come from a study of quantifying T cell responses using KT2 cells. Study-wide background: RNA was reverse transcribed with TCR alpha and beta constant-region primers.

Study observations and caveats: Counts of KT2 alpha and beta sequences rose linearly with the number of KT2 cells added.

An oligo carrying a UMI was ligated to the cDNA 3' end. First-round PCR used 3 to 4 cycles and beta primers RC1.1 and RC1.2 covering TRBC1 and TRBC2. TCRdb ran MiXCR on the UMI-ligation and nested PCR reads and lists one entry per CDR3 protein. The sample gives approximately 41,000 distinct CDR3 sequences, over 15% of which show up once; 40% to 45% is in the top ten. Germline loops: CDR1 SGHTA, CDR2 FQGTGA. The CDR3 consists of 14 residues. V was trimmed by 5 bases and J by 3 bases, leaving 13 bases between them. This chain joins TRBV7-3 and TRBJ1-1; D not certain. The sequenced sample was PBMCs spiked with cells of the T cell clone KT2. The origin of this receptor is a human donor. As DNA, the CDR3 is TGTGCCAGCAGCCGGGGAACTCAATACACTGAAGCTTTCTTT. It specifies CASSRGTQYTEAFF.